This T cell receptor beta chain was recorded in a study of cytomegalovirus exposure and HLA in healthy donors. V gave up 9 bases and J gave up 8 bases, with 20 bases separating them. This CDR3 has 14 amino acids. 13 Jbeta primers and 60 Vbeta primers were used for the PCR. Per the authors' pipeline: Some 11 million of the 80 million or so unique TCR beta chains counted in a later analysis were shared. The protocol was immunoSEQ multiplex PCR, while the TCRdb copy is restricted to in-frame clones and leaves out a portion. V, J and clone size reflect that table, while D and trimming were determined from the DNA. The repertoire consists of 99,000 or so clones, with 75% to 90% occurring once and the leading ten covering about 6.9%. The count of this clone is one. Its antigen remains unknown. Study-level results: The productive fraction for most TCR beta V segments was about 87% or about 30% in an earlier analysis. V segments that were indistinguishable, TRBV6-2 and TRBV6-3 among them, were omitted from analysis.

This sequence joins TRBV5-3 and TRBJ2-2; a weak D match, TRBD1 (6 bases). TRBV5-3 is an ORF, and what it does is uncertain. Material: PBMCs. The clonotype comes from a man aged 25 to 40 in good health and CMV-seropositive. CDR3 in DNA: TGTGCCATCCTCCCCCAGGGGCTAGTTGGGGAGCTGTTTTTT. Translating it yields CAILPQGLVGELFF.